Below are 2 T cell receptor beta chains sequenced from a single sample in a study of T cell changes during pregnancy in multiple sclerosis. Sequencing was performed with immunoSEQ multiplex PCR; in TCRdb, only in-frame clones are kept and a portion is missing. The sample lists roughly 38,000 clones, around 93% occurring once. The sample consisted of CD8+ T cells from peripheral blood mononuclear cells, taken in the third trimester of pregnancy. These receptors came from a female donor with multiple sclerosis, enrolled in a pregnancy study.

This chain joins TRBV4-1 and TRBJ2-7, with TRBD1 matching 8 bases. This CDR3 is built from 15 residues. V lost 0 bases to trimming and J lost 1 base; unmatched junction nucleotides: 2. Germline loops: CDR1 MGHRA, CDR2 YSYEKL. The CDR3 DNA reads TGCGCCAGCAGCCAAGATCGGACAGGGTCCTACGAGCAGTACTTC. Protein product: CASSQDRTGSYEQYF.

This CDR3 is CASTRANTEAFF. The CDR3, as DNA: TGTGCCAGTACCCGAGCGAACACTGAAGCTTTCTTT. V usage is TRBV19 and J usage is TRBJ1-1; D gene ambiguous. This CDR3 is 12 amino acids long. Trimming pared 7 bases from V and 1 base from J, leaving 7 bases between. CDR1 and CDR2 from the germline V gene are LNHDA and SQIVND (reference sequence). Looking up the rest from reference TRBV19 and TRBJ1-1 gives the full variable domain: DGGITQSPKYLFRKEGQNVTLSCEQNLNHDAMYWYRQDPGQGLRLIYYSQIVNDFQKGDIAEGYSVSREKKESFPLTVTSAQKNPTAFYLCASTRANTEAFFGQGTRLTVV.